This T cell receptor beta chain comes out of a study of blood T cell repertoires in COVID-19. Overall study context: Sources were T cells, B-cell-depleted T cells, or PBMCs; the material itself was cDNA or gDNA.

Participants came from around 25 US areas, aged about 18 to 95 years. Germline V gene data show CDR1 as SGHNT and CDR2 as YYREEE (reference sequence). With 0 bases clipped from V and 4 bases from J, the junction kept 3 bases outside the gene matches. CDR3 length: 14 residues. Original processing notes: Amplified reference gene primers provided the basis for estimating nucleated cell counts. Clones were read by immunoSEQ multiplex PCR, and TCRdb kept only the in-frame ones, dropping some. That table furnishes V, J and clone size, whereas the DNA furnished D and trimming. The profile shows about 400,000 clones, roughly 89% of them singletons.

The receptor comes from a woman younger than 45 who had recovered from COVID-19. This chain connects TRBV5-4 to TRBJ1-1, with 7 bases matching TRBD1. Sequenced material: PBMCs or T cells enriched from blood (not recorded which). CDR3 DNA sequence: TGTGCCAGCAGCTTGGAGGACAGGCGCACTGAAGCTTTCTTT. It encodes CASSLEDRRTEAFF.